This is a list of T cell receptor beta chains from one sample in a study of early T cells in non-severe SARS-CoV-2 infection. TCRdb re-called the 5' RACE reads through MiXCR, storing one row per CDR3 protein. The sample includes about 94,000 distinct CDR3 sequences, about 13% seen only once; the top ten take approximately 2%. The sequencing input was whole blood. The receptors originated from an adult who was a healthcare worker with PCR-confirmed SARS-CoV-2 infection or an uninfected control (not recorded which). The CDR3 runs from the conserved cysteine through the conserved F or W. A D gene is named only where the DNA matches it firmly. Clone size, where shown, is once, few, many, or a class for clones that have expanded.

>-|TRBV20-1|TRBJ1-1|-
TGCAGTGCTCCCCGGAAGGGAAACGCTGAAGCTTTCTTT
CSAPRKGNAEAFF
>few|TRBV5-1|TRBJ1-1|-
TGCGCCAGCAGCTCGGGGGAGGTGGGCACTGAAGCTTTCTTT
CASSSGEVGTEAFF
>few|TRBV2|TRBJ2-2|-
TGTGCCAGCAAAAGCGAGCTAGGCACCGGGGAGCTGTTTTTT
CASKSELGTGELFF
>-|TRBV5-4|TRBJ2-7|TRBD2
TGTGCCAGCAGCCCGGGGAGGGCCAGGGCAGGTCCTGCCTACGAGCAGTACTTC
CASSPGRARAGPAYEQYF
>many|TRBV7-6|TRBJ2-3|-
TGTGCCAGCAGCCCCATGCCGGATACGCAGTATTTT
CASSPMPDTQYF
>-|TRBV11-2|TRBJ1-3|-
TGTGCCAGCAGCTTAGATGGATCCGGCTCTGGAAACACCATATATTTT
CASSLDGSGSGNTIYF
>-|TRBV4-3|TRBJ2-3|TRBD1
TGCGCCAGCAGCCAAGTCGGGACAGGGGGCACAGATACGCAGTATTTT
CASSQVGTGGTDTQYF
>-|TRBV29-1|TRBJ1-2|-
TGCAGCGTTGAAGAGATGAGGCGATCGGATGGCTACACCTTC
CSVEEMRRSDGYTF
>-|TRBV6-2/TRBV6-3|TRBJ1-1|-
TGTGCCAGCACCCAGGGTTTTGAAGCTTTCTTT
CASTQGFEAFF
>-|TRBV20-1|TRBJ2-7|-
TGCAGTGCCCGTAAGTCCTCCTACGAGCAGTACTTC
CSARKSSYEQYF
>many|TRBV13|TRBJ1-5|-
TGTGCCAGCAGCTTAGGAAGGACCTTGGGCAATCAGCCCCAGCATTTT
CASSLGRTLGNQPQHF
>few|TRBV28|TRBJ1-2|-
TGTGCCAGCAGTTTAGGATCGATGGAGATATCGACTGGCTACACCTTC
CASSLGSMEISTGYTF
>-|TRBV7-8|TRBJ2-7|TRBD1
TGTGCCAGCAGGGCCCGAAGGGACAGACCCTACGAGCAGTACTTC
CASRARRDRPYEQYF
>many|TRBV15|TRBJ2-3|-
TGTGCCACCAGCTTAGTGGGGGACTCCACAGATACGCAGTATTTT
CATSLVGDSTDTQYF
>many|TRBV7-2|TRBJ2-7|-
TGTGCCAGCAGTCGGGACCCGGCCTACGAGCAGTACTTC
CASSRDPAYEQYF
>few|TRBV11-2|TRBJ2-1|-
TGTGCCAGCAGCTCTAGGGGACCGGACTTCAATGAGCAGTTCTTC
CASSSRGPDFNEQFF
>-|TRBV7-3|TRBJ2-1|-
TGTGCCAGCAGCTTAGCGGACCCAGGGACCTCGGAGCAGTTCTTC
CASSLADPGTSEQFF
>few|TRBV2|TRBJ2-3|TRBD1
TGTGCCAGCAGTCCACAGGGGGCCACAGATACGCAGTATTTT
CASSPQGATDTQYF
>few|TRBV12-3/TRBV12-4|TRBJ1-4|-
TGTGCCAGCAGTTCTAGAGGGGGTGAAAAACTGTTTTTT
CASSSRGGEKLFF
>many|TRBV6-2/TRBV6-3|TRBJ2-3|-
TGTGCCAGCAGTTTCGGGCACGGGGGAGATACGCAGTATTTT
CASSFGHGGDTQYF
>many|TRBV7-2|TRBJ2-1|-
TGTGCCAGCAGCCCTTACACCTACAATGAGCAGTTCTTC
CASSPYTYNEQFF
>many|TRBV18|TRBJ2-7|TRBD1
TGTGCCAGCTCACCGGGACAGGAGCCCTACGAGCAGTACTTC
CASSPGQEPYEQYF
>many|TRBV29-1|TRBJ2-2|TRBD2
TGCAGCGCCCTTGATGCGGGAGATCACGCCGGGGAGCTGTTTTTT
CSALDAGDHAGELFF
>many|TRBV28|TRBJ1-2|-
TGTGCCAGCAGTTTAGGCGGGCCACGAGCCGCTTGGGGCTACACCTTC
CASSLGGPRAAWGYTF
>few|TRBV7-9|TRBJ2-1|TRBD2
TGTGCCAGCAGATCCAAACTAGCGGATGAGCAGTTCTTC
CASRSKLADEQFF
>-|TRBV11-2|TRBJ2-7|-
TGTGCCAGCAGCTTAGATTCGGCAGGGTCCAACGAGCAGTACTTC
CASSLDSAGSNEQYF
>-|TRBV4-1|TRBJ1-1|-
TGCGCCAGCAGCCAAGATGGGACACCAGCGAACACTGAAGCTTTCTTT
CASSQDGTPANTEAFF
>many|TRBV20-1|TRBJ2-3|TRBD2
TGCAGTGCCAAAGACCTTCGGCGGGGGGGCGTTACAGATACGCAGTATTTT
CSAKDLRRGGVTDTQYF
>many|TRBV7-2|TRBJ1-1|TRBD1
TGTGCCAGCAGCCTTCAGGGGGCAAACACTGAAGCTTTCTTT
CASSLQGANTEAFF
>few|TRBV6-5|TRBJ1-1|-
TGTGCCATTAGTTCCAGGATCTCTACTGAAGCTTTCTTT
CAISSRISTEAFF
>-|TRBV28|TRBJ2-5|TRBD2
TGTGCCAGCAGTCCCCGACTAGCGAGGGAGACCCAGTACTTC
CASSPRLARETQYF
>many|TRBV5-1|TRBJ2-7|-
TGCGCCAGCAGCTTGGATGGTGGGCTCATCTACGAGCAGTACTTC
CASSLDGGLIYEQYF
>many|TRBV27|TRBJ1-5|TRBD1
TGTGCCAGCAGACAGGGGACGAGACGGGGTCAGCCCCAGCATTTT
CASRQGTRRGQPQHF
>-|TRBV5-1|TRBJ2-5|-
TGCGCCAGCAGCTTAGCGGGCAACTCAGAGACCCAGTACTTC
CASSLAGNSETQYF
>few|TRBV5-1|TRBJ1-6|-
TGCGCCAGCAGCTTGGGGGGATTTGACTCACCCCTCCACTTT
CASSLGGFDSPLHF
>few|TRBV6-5|TRBJ2-6|-
TGTGCCAGCAGTTACTCGTTTTCTGGGGCCAACGTCCTGACTTTC
CASSYSFSGANVLTF
>-|TRBV9|TRBJ2-1|-
TGTGCCAGCAGGGGGGCGCGTTACAATGAGCAGTTCTTC
CASRGARYNEQFF
>-|TRBV6-5|TRBJ2-7|TRBD2
TGTGCCAGCAGTTATTCGGGACTAGCGGGGGTGGAGTACTTC
CASSYSGLAGVEYF
>many|TRBV4-1|TRBJ1-1|-
TGCGCCAGCAGCCAACCTACTGGAGCCTTGAACACTGAAGCTTTCTTT
CASSQPTGALNTEAFF
>-|TRBV15|TRBJ2-1|TRBD1
TGTGCCACCAGCAGAGATTGGGGGACAGGGGCCGGTGAGCAGTTCTTC
CATSRDWGTGAGEQFF